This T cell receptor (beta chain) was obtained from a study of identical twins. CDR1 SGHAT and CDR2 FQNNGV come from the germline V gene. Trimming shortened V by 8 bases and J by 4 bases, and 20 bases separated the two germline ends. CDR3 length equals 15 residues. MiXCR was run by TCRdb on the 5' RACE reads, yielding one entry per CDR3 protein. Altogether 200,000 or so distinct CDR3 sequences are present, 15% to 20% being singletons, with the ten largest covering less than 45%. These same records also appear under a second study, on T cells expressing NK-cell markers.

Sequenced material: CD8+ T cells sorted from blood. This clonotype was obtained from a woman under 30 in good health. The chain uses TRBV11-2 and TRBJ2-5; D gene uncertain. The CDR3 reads CASYSRKGIGETQYF. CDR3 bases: TGTGCCAGCTACAGCCGGAAGGGTATCGGAGAGACCCAGTACTTC.